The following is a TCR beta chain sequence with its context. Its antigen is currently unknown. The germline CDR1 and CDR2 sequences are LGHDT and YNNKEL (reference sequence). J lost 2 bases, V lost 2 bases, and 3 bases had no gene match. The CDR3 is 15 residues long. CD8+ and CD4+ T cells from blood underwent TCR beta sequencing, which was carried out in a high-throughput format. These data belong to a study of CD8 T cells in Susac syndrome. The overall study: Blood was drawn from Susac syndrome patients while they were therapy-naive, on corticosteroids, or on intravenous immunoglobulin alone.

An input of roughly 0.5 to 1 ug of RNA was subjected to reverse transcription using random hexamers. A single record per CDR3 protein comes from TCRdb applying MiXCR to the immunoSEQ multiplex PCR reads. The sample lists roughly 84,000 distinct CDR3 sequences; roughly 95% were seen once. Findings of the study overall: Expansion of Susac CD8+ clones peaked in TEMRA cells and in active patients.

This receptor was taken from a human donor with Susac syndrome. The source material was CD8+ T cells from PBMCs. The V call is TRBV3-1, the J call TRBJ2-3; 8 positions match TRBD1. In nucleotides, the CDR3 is TGTGCCAGCAGCCAATTGACAGGGGCCACAGATACGCAGTATTTT. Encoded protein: CASSQLTGATDTQYF.